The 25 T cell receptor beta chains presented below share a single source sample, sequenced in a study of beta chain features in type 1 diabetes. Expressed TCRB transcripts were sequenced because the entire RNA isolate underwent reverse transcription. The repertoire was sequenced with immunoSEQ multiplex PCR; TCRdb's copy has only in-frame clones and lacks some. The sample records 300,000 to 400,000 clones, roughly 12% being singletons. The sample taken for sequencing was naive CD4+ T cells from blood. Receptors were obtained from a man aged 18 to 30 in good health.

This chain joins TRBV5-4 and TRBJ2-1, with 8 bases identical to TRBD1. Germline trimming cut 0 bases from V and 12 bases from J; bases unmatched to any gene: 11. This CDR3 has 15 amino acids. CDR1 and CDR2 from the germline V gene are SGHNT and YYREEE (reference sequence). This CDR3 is CASSLARGPAGGQFF. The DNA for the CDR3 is TGTGCCAGCAGCTTGGCCAGGGGGCCGGCCGGAGGGCAGTTCTTC. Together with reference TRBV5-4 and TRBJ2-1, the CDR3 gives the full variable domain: ETGVTQSPTHLIKTRGQQVTLRCSSQSGHNTVSWYQQALGQGPQFIFQYYREEENGRGNFPPRFSGLQFPNYSSELNVNALELDDSALYLCASSLARGPAGGQFFGPGTRLTVL.

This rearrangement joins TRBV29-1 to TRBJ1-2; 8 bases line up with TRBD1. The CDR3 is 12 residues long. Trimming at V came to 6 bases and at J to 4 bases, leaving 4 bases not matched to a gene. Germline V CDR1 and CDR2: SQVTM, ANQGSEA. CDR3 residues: CSVTGQAYGYTF. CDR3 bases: TGCAGCGTGACGGGACAGGCCTATGGCTACACCTTC. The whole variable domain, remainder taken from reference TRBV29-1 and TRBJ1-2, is SAVISQKPSRDICQRGTSLTIQCQVDSQVTMMFWYRQQPGQSLTLIATANQGSEATYESGFVIDKFPISRPNLTFSTLTVSNMSPEDSSIYLCSVTGQAYGYTFGSGTRLTVV.

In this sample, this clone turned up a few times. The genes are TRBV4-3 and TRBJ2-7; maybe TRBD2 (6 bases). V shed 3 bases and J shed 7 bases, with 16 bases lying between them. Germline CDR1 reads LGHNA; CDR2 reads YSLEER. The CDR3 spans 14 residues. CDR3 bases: TGCGCCAGCAGCCAGGGGACTCACTCCTGGGAGCAGTACTTC. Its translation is CASSQGTHSWEQYF.

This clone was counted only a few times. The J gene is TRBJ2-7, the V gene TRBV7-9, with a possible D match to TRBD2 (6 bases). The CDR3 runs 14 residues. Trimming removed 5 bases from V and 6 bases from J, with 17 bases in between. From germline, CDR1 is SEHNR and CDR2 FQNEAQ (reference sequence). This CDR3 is CASSLGTGDREQYF. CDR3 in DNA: TGTGCCAGCAGCCTAGGGACGGGGGATCGCGAGCAGTACTTC.

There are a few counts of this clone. The CDR3 nucleotides are TGTGCCTGGGTTACGGTGAGCACTGAAGCTTTCTTT. Translated, it gives CAWVTVSTEAFF. The chain is built from TRBV30 and TRBJ1-1, with no clear D. Trimming took off 5 bases at V and 4 bases at J, with 11 bases between the two ends. CDR1 GTSNPN and CDR2 SVGIG come from the germline V gene (reference sequence). CDR3 length: 12 residues.

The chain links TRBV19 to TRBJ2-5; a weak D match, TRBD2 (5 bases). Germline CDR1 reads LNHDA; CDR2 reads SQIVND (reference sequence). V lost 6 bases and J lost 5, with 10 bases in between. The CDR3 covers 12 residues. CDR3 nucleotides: TGTGCCAGTAGCGAGCGGTCTGAGACCCAGTACTTC. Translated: CASSERSETQYF. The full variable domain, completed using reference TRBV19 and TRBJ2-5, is DGGITQSPKYLFRKEGQNVTLSCEQNLNHDAMYWYRQDPGQGLRLIYYSQIVNDFQKGDIAEGYSVSREKKESFPLTVTSAQKNPTAFYLCASSERSETQYFGPGTRLLVL.

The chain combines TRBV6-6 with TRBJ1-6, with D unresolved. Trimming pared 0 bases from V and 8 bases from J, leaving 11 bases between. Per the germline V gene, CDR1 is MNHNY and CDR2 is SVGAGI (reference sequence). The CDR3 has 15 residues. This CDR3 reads CASSYSADPYSPLHF. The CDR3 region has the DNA TGTGCCAGCAGTTACTCGGCCGATCCGTATTCACCCCTCCACTTT.

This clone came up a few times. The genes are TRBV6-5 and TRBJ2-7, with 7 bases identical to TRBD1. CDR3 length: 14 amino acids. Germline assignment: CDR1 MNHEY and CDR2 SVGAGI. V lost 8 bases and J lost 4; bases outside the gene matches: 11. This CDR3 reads CASARGGVTYEQYF. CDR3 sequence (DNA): TGTGCCAGCGCTAGAGGGGGCGTGACGTACGAGCAGTACTTC.

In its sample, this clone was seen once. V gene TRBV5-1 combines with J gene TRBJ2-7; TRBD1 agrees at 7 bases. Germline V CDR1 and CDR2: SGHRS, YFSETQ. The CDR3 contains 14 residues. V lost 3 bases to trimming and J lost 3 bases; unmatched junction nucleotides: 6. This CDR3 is CASSSRGQNYEQYF. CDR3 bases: TGCGCCAGCAGCTCGAGGGGACAGAACTACGAGCAGTACTTC.

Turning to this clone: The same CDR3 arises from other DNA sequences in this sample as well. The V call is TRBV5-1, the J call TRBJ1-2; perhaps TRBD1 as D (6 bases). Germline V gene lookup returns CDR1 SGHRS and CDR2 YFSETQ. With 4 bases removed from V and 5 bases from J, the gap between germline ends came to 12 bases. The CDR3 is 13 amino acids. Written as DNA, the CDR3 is TGCGCCAGCAGCCAACAGGGTGGATATGGCTACACCTTC. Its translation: CASSQQGGYGYTF.

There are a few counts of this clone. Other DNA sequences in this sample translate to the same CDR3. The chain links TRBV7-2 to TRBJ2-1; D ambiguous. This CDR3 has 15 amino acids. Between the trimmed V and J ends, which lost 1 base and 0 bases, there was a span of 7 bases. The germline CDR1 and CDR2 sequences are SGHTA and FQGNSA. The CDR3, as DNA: TGTGCCAGCAGCTTAGACAGTAGCTCCTACAATGAGCAGTTCTTC. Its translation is CASSLDSSSYNEQFF. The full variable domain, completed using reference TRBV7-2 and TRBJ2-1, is GAGVSQSPSNKVTEKGKDVELRCDPISGHTALYWYRQSLGQGLEFLIYFQGNSAPDKSGLPSDRFSAERTGGSVSTLTIQRTQQEDSAVYLCASSLDSSSYNEQFFGPGTRLTVL.

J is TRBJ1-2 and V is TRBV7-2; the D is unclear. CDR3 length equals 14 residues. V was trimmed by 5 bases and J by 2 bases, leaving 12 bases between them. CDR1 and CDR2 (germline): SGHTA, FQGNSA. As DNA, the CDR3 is TGTGCCAGCAGCCTGTCGGGAGACAACTATGGCTACACCTTC. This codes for CASSLSGDNYGYTF.

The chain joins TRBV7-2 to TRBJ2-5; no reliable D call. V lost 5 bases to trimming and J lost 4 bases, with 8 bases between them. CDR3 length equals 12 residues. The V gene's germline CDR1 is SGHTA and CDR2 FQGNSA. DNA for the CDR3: TGTGCCAGCAGCGAGAGTGGAGAGACCCAGTACTTC. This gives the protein CASSESGETQYF. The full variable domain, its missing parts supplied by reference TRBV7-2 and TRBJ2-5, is GAGVSQSPSNKVTEKGKDVELRCDPISGHTALYWYRQSLGQGLEFLIYFQGNSAPDKSGLPSDRFSAERTGGSVSTLTIQRTQQEDSAVYLCASSESGETQYFGPGTRLLVL.

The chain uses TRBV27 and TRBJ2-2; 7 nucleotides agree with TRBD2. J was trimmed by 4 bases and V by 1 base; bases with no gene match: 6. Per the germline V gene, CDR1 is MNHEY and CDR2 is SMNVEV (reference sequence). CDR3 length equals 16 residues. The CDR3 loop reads CASSLYREEATGELFF. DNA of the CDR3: TGTGCCAGCAGTTTATACCGGGAGGAAGCCACCGGGGAGCTGTTTTTT.

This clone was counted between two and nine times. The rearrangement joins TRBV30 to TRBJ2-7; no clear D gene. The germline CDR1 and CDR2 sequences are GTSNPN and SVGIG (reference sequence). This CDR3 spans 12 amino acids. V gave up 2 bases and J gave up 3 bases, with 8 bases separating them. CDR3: CAWSHSDYEQYF. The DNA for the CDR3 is TGTGCCTGGAGTCACTCCGACTACGAGCAGTACTTC.

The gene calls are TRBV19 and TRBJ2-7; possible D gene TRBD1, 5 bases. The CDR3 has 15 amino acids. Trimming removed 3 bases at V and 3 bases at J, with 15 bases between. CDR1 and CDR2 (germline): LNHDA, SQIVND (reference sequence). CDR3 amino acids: CASSIEATAFYEQYF. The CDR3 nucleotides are TGTGCCAGTAGTATTGAAGCGACAGCCTTCTACGAGCAGTACTTC. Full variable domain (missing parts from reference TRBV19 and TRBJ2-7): DGGITQSPKYLFRKEGQNVTLSCEQNLNHDAMYWYRQDPGQGLRLIYYSQIVNDFQKGDIAEGYSVSREKKESFPLTVTSAQKNPTAFYLCASSIEATAFYEQYFGPGTRLTVT.

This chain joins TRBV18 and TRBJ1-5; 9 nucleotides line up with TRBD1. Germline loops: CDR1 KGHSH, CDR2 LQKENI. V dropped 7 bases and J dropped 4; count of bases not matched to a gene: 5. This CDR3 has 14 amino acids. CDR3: CASFAGTGNQPQHF. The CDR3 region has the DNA TGTGCCAGCTTCGCCGGGACAGGGAATCAGCCCCAGCATTTT.

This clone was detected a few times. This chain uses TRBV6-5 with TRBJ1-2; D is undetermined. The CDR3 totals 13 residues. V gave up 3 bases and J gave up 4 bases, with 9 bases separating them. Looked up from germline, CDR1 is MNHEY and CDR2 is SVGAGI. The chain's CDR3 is CASSYMASYGYTF. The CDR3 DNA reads TGTGCCAGCAGTTATATGGCAAGCTATGGCTACACCTTC.

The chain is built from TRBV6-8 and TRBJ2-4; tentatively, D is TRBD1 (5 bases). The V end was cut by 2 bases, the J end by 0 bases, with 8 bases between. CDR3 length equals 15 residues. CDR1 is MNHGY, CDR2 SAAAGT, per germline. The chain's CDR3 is CASSYGAAAKNIQYF. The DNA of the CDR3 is TGTGCCAGCAGTTACGGGGCGGCAGCCAAAAACATTCAGTACTTC.

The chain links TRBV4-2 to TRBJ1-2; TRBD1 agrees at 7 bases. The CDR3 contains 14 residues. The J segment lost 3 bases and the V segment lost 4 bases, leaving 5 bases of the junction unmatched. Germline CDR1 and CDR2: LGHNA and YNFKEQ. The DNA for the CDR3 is TGTGCCAGCAGCCTCGACAGGGCTCACTATGGCTACACCTTC. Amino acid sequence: CASSLDRAHYGYTF.

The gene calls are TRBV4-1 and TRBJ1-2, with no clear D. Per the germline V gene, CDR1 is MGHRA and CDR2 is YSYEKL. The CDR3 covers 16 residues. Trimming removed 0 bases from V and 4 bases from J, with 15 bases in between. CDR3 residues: CASSQELIGRLYGYTF. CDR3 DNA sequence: TGCGCCAGCAGCCAAGAGCTGATAGGGAGACTCTATGGCTACACCTTC.

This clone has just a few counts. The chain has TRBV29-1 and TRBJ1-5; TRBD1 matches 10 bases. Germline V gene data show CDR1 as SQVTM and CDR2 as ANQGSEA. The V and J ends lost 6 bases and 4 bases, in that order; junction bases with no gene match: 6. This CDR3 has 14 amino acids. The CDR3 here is CSVGGTGVNQPQHF. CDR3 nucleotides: TGCAGCGTAGGGGGGACAGGGGTTAATCAGCCCCAGCATTTT.

CDR3 residues: CASSLGISGGLNTEAFF. CDR3 in DNA: TGTGCCAGCAGCTTAGGCATCTCAGGGGGTTTAAACACTGAAGCTTTCTTT. The chain joins TRBV11-2 to TRBJ1-1; TRBD1 matches 7 bases. This CDR3 comprises 17 residues. Germline CDR1 reads SGHAT; CDR2 reads FQNNGV. J lost 2 bases, V lost 1 base, and 10 bases had no gene match.

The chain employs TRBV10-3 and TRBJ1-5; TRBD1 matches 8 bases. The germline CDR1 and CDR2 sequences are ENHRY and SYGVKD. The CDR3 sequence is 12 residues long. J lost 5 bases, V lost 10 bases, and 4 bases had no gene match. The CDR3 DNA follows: TGTGCCACCCAGACAGGGGATCAGCCCCAGCATTTT. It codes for CATQTGDQPQHF.

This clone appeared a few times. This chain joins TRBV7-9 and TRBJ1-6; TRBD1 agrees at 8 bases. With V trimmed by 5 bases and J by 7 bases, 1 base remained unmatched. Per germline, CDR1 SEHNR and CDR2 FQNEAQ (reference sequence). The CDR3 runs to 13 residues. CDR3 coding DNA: TGTGCCAGCAGCGGACAGGGAAATTCACCCCTCCACTTT. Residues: CASSGQGNSPLHF. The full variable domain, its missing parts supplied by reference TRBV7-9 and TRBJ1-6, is DTGVSQNPRHKITKRGQNVTFRCDPISEHNRLYWYRQTLGQGPEFLTYFQNEAQLEKSRLLSDRFSAERPKGSFSTLEIQRTEQGDSAMYLCASSGQGNSPLHFGNGTRLTVT.